This TCR beta chain was observed in a study of T-cell memory formation after mild COVID-19. Overall study results and limits: Pre-infection memory contained some responding clones, which suggested that cross-reactive memory had joined. Chiefly within CM and EM were the contracting CD4+ clones; CD8+ ones were within EMRA.

Researchers used 5'RACE with constant-segment primers to make TCR alpha and TCR beta cDNA libraries that carry sample barcodes and UMIs. TCRdb re-called the 5' RACE reads with MiXCR, one entry per CDR3 protein. The table lists approximately 490,000 distinct CDR3 sequences, around 21% of them singletons. This clonotype appeared a few times. What it binds is not known. The ends lost 6 bases at V and 8 bases at J; junction bases unmatched: 9. There are 15 residues in the CDR3. Sequencing was done on a sample of PBMCs or a T cell subset sorted from them (not recorded which). This receptor was obtained from an adult woman who had mild COVID-19 (a few samples of this study predate the infection). Cell type and time point are not known. V is TRBV12-3 or TRBV12-4 and J is TRBJ2-3; TRBD1 matches 12 bases. CDR3 in DNA: TGTGCCAGCAGCCGTGGGACAGGGGGCGCAGGTACGCAGTATTTT. Its protein is CASSRGTGGAGTQYF.